The 24 T cell receptor beta chains listed next were all sequenced from one sample in a study of blood T cell repertoires in COVID-19. Measured with immunoSEQ multiplex PCR; TCRdb has only the in-frame clones, and not every one. This table has 60,000 or so clones, 84% appearing once. The source material was peripheral blood. These receptors were collected from a woman of 80 years or more with acute or convalescent COVID-19.

This chain connects TRBV5-1 to TRBJ1-6; D gene uncertain. The CDR3 totals 13 residues. Trimming shortened V by 0 bases and J by 9 bases, and 7 bases separated the two germline ends. CDR1 and CDR2 from the germline V gene are SGHRS and YFSETQ. The CDR3 protein is CASSLGRGSPLHF. The DNA for the CDR3 is TGCGCCAGCAGCTTGGGGCGGGGTTCACCCCTCCACTTT.

J is TRBJ2-7 and V is TRBV18, with D uncertain. CDR3 length equals 13 residues. Trimming pared 0 bases from V and 6 bases from J, leaving 9 bases between. Germline V gene sequence: CDR1 KGHSH, CDR2 LQKENI. The CDR3 region is CASSPPSVAEQYF. DNA of the CDR3: TGTGCCAGCTCACCACCCAGCGTAGCCGAGCAGTACTTC. Looking up the rest from reference TRBV18 and TRBJ2-7 gives the full variable domain: NAGVMQNPRHLVRRRGQEARLRCSPMKGHSHVYWYRQLPEEGLKFMVYLQKENIIDESGMPKERFSAEFPKEGPSILRIQQVVRGDSAAYFCASSPPSVAEQYFGPGTRLTVT.

The chain is built from TRBV5-1 and TRBJ1-2; D is perhaps TRBD1 (5 bases). The germline gives CDR1 SGHRS, CDR2 YFSETQ. Trimming shortened V by 3 bases and J by 4 bases, and 7 bases separated the two germline ends. The CDR3 length is 12 residues. CDR3 bases: TGCGCCAGCAGCTACGACAGCTATGGCTACACCTTC. Encoded protein: CASSYDSYGYTF.

This clone was seen once. The rearrangement links TRBV5-1 to TRBJ2-3; 11 nucleotides align to TRBD2. The CDR3 length is 15 residues. CDR1 is SGHRS, CDR2 YFSETQ, per germline. Germline trimming cut 4 bases from V and 2 bases from J; bases unmatched to any gene: 3. The CDR3, as DNA: TGCGCCAGCAGCCCTAGCGGGGGGCCCACAGATACGCAGTATTTT. It specifies CASSPSGGPTDTQYF.

The chain links TRBV24-1 to TRBJ1-2, with no clear D. In germline, CDR1 is KGHDR, CDR2 SFDVKD. The CDR3 is 11 residues long. V lost 4 bases, J lost 4 bases, and 3 bases lay in between. CDR3 coding DNA: TGTGCCACCAGTGACAGCTATGGCTACACCTTC. This translates into CATSDSYGYTF.

The genes are TRBV19 and TRBJ1-2; TRBD1 matches at 7 bases. Germline CDR1 LNHDA, CDR2 SQIVND (reference sequence). V lost 8 bases to trimming and J lost 3 bases; unmatched junction nucleotides: 15. The CDR3 consists of 16 residues. CDR3 sequence reads: CASETGKKNAYYGYTF. The CDR3 DNA reads as TGTGCCAGTGAGACAGGGAAAAAGAATGCTTACTATGGCTACACCTTC.

The chain combines TRBV2 with TRBJ1-6; D gene ambiguous. CDR1 is SNHLY and CDR2 is FYNNEI in the germline V gene. The CDR3 loop spans 13 amino acids. Trimming left V 4 bases short and J 7 bases short, with 8 bases between. CDR3 residues: CASSGELNSPLHF. For the CDR3, the DNA is TGTGCCAGCAGTGGAGAGCTGAATTCACCCCTCCACTTT.

This sequence joins TRBV9 and TRBJ1-1; D might be TRBD1 (5 bases). CDR1 is SGDLS, CDR2 YYNGEE, per germline. This CDR3 comprises 14 residues. V shed 3 bases and J shed 1 base, with 10 bases lying between them. The CDR3 is CASSAGGANTEAFF. The CDR3 DNA is TGTGCCAGCAGCGCCGGCGGGGCGAACACTGAAGCTTTCTTT. The whole variable domain, remainder taken from reference TRBV9 and TRBJ1-1, is DSGVTQTPKHLITATGQRVTLRCSPRSGDLSVYWYQQSLDQGLQFLIQYYNGEERAKGNILERFSAQQFPDLHSELNLSSLELGDSALYFCASSAGGANTEAFFGQGTRLTVV.

The rearrangement uses TRBV9 and TRBJ2-1; 7 bases align to TRBD1. The CDR3 spans 15 residues. CDR1 and CDR2 from the germline V gene are SGDLS and YYNGEE. V lost 3 bases, J lost 6 bases, and 9 bases stayed unmatched. CDR3 sequence (DNA): TGTGCCAGCAGCGCAACCGGGACAGTAACCAATGAGCAGTTCTTC. As protein: CASSATGTVTNEQFF.

The chain recombines TRBV2 with TRBJ1-4; 7 bases agree with TRBD1. The J segment lost 3 bases and the V segment lost 6 bases, leaving 7 bases of the junction unmatched. CDR1 is SNHLY, CDR2 FYNNEI, per germline. This CDR3 is built from 15 residues. The CDR3 DNA reads TGTGCCAGCAGGGACAAGGGGGCGGCTAATGAAAAACTGTTTTTT. Translation gives CASRDKGAANEKLFF.

The chain is built from TRBV6-1 and TRBJ1-2; 9 bases line up with TRBD1. Losses at the gene ends were 3 bases for V and 5 bases for J; bases not matched to a gene: 7. The CDR3 length is 15 residues. The germline V gene has CDR1 MNHNS and CDR2 SASEGT. CDR3 DNA: TGTGCCAGCAGTGACACAGGGGGCAGGTATTATGGCTACACCTTC. It yields the protein CASSDTGGRYYGYTF.

This clone turned up a few times. The chain joins TRBV10-3 to TRBJ1-6; 7 bases match TRBD1. The V gene's germline CDR1 is ENHRY and CDR2 SYGVKD. The V segment lost 4 bases and the J segment 0 bases; nucleotides outside the gene matches: 6. This CDR3 comprises 17 residues. CDR3 loop: CAISGGQEISYNSPLHF. Written as DNA, the CDR3 is TGTGCCATCAGTGGTGGACAGGAGATCTCCTATAATTCACCCCTCCACTTT.

The genes are TRBV11-2 and TRBJ2-1; TRBD2 matches 11 bases. The CDR3 spans 16 residues. In germline, CDR1 is SGHAT, CDR2 FQNNGV. Unmatched junction bases numbered 6, after V lost 4 bases and J lost 4 bases. The CDR3 DNA is TGTGCCAGCAGCTCCCCCCGGACTAGCGGGTACAATGAGCAGTTCTTC. It codes for CASSSPRTSGYNEQFF.

The chain links TRBV18 to TRBJ1-2; D gene uncertain. Trimming removed 1 base from V and 2 bases from J, with 8 bases in between. The CDR3 spans 14 residues. Per germline, CDR1 KGHSH and CDR2 LQKENI. The CDR3 sequence: CASSPLLGNYGYTF. The CDR3, as DNA: TGTGCCAGCTCACCACTGCTAGGAAACTATGGCTACACCTTC.

The V and J genes are TRBV7-2 and TRBJ1-2, with D uncertain. The CDR3 spans 13 residues. The V gene lost 1 base and the J gene lost 8 bases, with 11 bases spanning the gap. CDR1 SGHTA and CDR2 FQGNSA come from the germline V gene. The CDR3: CASSLVEDGGYTF. CDR3 nucleotides: TGTGCCAGCAGCTTAGTCGAGGATGGAGGCTACACCTTC.

The chain employs TRBV5-1 and TRBJ2-7; maybe TRBD2 (6 bases). The CDR3 runs 13 residues. V lost 5 bases, J lost 2 bases, and 11 bases lay in between. CDR1 is SGHRS and CDR2 is YFSETQ in the germline V gene. The CDR3 spells CASRSSGAYEQYF. CDR3 nucleotides: TGCGCCAGCAGGTCGTCGGGGGCCTACGAGCAGTACTTC.

The rearrangement links TRBV12-5 to TRBJ1-6; D may be TRBD1 (5 bases). V lost 6 bases and J 6 bases, leaving 12 bases between the germline ends. From germline, CDR1 is LGHNT and CDR2 FRNRAP. The CDR3 is made up of 14 amino acids. CDR3 loop: CASGATVSNSPLHF. For the CDR3, the DNA is TGTGCTAGTGGCGCGACAGTCTCTAATTCACCCCTCCACTTT.

This chain links TRBV7-9 with TRBJ2-5; D may be TRBD1 (6 bases). The CDR3 is 16 residues long. V was trimmed by 5 bases and J by 1 base, leaving 17 bases between them. Germline lookup yields CDR1 SEHNR and CDR2 FQNEAQ (reference sequence). CDR3 amino acids: CASSPGAPGPQETQYF. The CDR3 region has the DNA TGTGCCAGCAGCCCAGGGGCCCCTGGCCCCCAAGAGACCCAGTACTTC. The variable domain in full, with the rest retrieved from reference TRBV7-9 and TRBJ2-5, is DTGVSQNPRHKITKRGQNVTFRCDPISEHNRLYWYRQTLGQGPEFLTYFQNEAQLEKSRLLSDRFSAERPKGSFSTLEIQRTEQGDSAMYLCASSPGAPGPQETQYFGPGTRLLVL.

V gene TRBV3-1 (or the pseudogene TRBV3-2) combines with J gene TRBJ1-2; TRBD1 agrees at 7 bases. This CDR3 has 16 residues. Trimming cost V 0 bases and J 4 bases; bases outside gene matches: 8. Germline V lookup: CDR1 LGHDT, CDR2 YNNKEL (reference sequence). In DNA form, the CDR3 reads TGTGCCAGCAGCCAAGACGACAGGGTCGCCCTCTATGGCTACACCTTC. This encodes CASSQDDRVALYGYTF.

The chain combines TRBV12-3 or TRBV12-4 with TRBJ2-7, with 8 bases lining up with TRBD2. The CDR3 sequence is 13 residues long. V gave up 6 bases and J gave up 6 bases; unmatched junction bases: 7. CDR3 sequence (DNA): TGTGCCAGCAGGGGGGCCCGGGAGGGCGAGCAGTACTTC. Encoded protein: CASRGAREGEQYF.

This rearrangement joins TRBV7-2 to TRBJ2-1; the D is unclear. Germline loops: CDR1 SGHTA, CDR2 FQGNSA. The length of the CDR3 is 15 residues. V was clipped by 2 bases and J by 0 bases, with 8 bases between them. CDR3 DNA sequence: TGTGCCAGCAGCTTATTTGAGAGCTCCTACAATGAGCAGTTCTTC. Protein product: CASSLFESSYNEQFF.

This chain connects TRBV12-5 to TRBJ1-4; no reliable D call. Trimming shortened V by 5 bases and J by 4 bases, and 14 bases separated the two germline ends. The V gene's germline CDR1 is LGHNT and CDR2 FRNRAP. This CDR3 spans 15 amino acids. The CDR3 DNA follows: TGTGCTAGTGGTCCACCCACCGGGAATAATGAAAAACTGTTTTTT. Translated: CASGPPTGNNEKLFF.

V is TRBV5-1 and J is TRBJ1-1; a weak D match, TRBD1 (5 bases). V was pared by 2 bases and J by 3 bases, with 8 bases between. The germline V gene encodes CDR1 SGHRS and CDR2 YFSETQ. The CDR3 runs 13 residues. The CDR3 region is CASSLSGDTEAFF. The CDR3 DNA follows: TGCGCCAGCAGCTTATCGGGGGACACTGAAGCTTTCTTT.

V usage is TRBV7-2 and J usage is TRBJ2-7, with D possibly being TRBD1 (5 bases). This CDR3 spans 15 amino acids. Between the trimmed V and J ends, which lost 2 bases and 5 bases, there was a span of 16 bases. CDR1 and CDR2 from the germline V gene are SGHTA and FQGNSA. CDR3 coding DNA: TGTGCCAGCAGCTTACAGGGCTTCGTGTATGACGAGCAGTACTTC. This sequence encodes CASSLQGFVYDEQYF.